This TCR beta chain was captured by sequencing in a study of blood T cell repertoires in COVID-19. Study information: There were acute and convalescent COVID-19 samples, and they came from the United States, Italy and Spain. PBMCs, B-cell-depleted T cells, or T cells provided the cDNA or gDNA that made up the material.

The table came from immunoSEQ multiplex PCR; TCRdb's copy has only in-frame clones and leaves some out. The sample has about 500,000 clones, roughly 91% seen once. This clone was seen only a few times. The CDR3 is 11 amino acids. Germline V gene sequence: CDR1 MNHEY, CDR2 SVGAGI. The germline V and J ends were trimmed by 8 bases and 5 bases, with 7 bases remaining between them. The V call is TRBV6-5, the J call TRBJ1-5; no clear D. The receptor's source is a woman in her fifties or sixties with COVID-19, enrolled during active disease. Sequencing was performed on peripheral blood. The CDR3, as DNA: TGTGCCAGCGGCCGTTATCAGCCCCAGCATTTT. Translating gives CASGRYQPQHF.